This TCR beta chain originates from a study of blood T cell repertoires in COVID-19. Study context: Whether acute or convalescent, the COVID-19 samples came from the United States, Italy and Spain. T cells, B-cell-depleted T cells, or PBMCs supplied cDNA or gDNA.

Authors' data handling: Researchers report that nucleated cell counts were estimated from reference gene primer amplification. Using immunoSEQ multiplex PCR, the repertoire was profiled, and TCRdb retains in-frame clones only, with some absent. V and J calls and clone size are those listed in that table; D and trimming were worked out from the DNA. This sample has around 77,000 clones, with about 70% found just once. This clone was counted a single time. The clonotype originates from a woman aged 80 or over with active or convalescent COVID-19. Sequencing input: peripheral blood.

The CDR3 nucleotides read TGTGCCAGTAGTATAGTCGGGGACAGGGGCGCAGATACGCAGTATTTT. Translation: CASSIVGDRGADTQYF. The J gene is TRBJ2-3, the V gene TRBV19; 10 positions agree with TRBD1. In germline, CDR1 is LNHDA, CDR2 SQIVND (reference sequence). This CDR3 is 16 amino acids long. Unmatched junction bases numbered 5, after V lost 1 base and J lost 4 bases.